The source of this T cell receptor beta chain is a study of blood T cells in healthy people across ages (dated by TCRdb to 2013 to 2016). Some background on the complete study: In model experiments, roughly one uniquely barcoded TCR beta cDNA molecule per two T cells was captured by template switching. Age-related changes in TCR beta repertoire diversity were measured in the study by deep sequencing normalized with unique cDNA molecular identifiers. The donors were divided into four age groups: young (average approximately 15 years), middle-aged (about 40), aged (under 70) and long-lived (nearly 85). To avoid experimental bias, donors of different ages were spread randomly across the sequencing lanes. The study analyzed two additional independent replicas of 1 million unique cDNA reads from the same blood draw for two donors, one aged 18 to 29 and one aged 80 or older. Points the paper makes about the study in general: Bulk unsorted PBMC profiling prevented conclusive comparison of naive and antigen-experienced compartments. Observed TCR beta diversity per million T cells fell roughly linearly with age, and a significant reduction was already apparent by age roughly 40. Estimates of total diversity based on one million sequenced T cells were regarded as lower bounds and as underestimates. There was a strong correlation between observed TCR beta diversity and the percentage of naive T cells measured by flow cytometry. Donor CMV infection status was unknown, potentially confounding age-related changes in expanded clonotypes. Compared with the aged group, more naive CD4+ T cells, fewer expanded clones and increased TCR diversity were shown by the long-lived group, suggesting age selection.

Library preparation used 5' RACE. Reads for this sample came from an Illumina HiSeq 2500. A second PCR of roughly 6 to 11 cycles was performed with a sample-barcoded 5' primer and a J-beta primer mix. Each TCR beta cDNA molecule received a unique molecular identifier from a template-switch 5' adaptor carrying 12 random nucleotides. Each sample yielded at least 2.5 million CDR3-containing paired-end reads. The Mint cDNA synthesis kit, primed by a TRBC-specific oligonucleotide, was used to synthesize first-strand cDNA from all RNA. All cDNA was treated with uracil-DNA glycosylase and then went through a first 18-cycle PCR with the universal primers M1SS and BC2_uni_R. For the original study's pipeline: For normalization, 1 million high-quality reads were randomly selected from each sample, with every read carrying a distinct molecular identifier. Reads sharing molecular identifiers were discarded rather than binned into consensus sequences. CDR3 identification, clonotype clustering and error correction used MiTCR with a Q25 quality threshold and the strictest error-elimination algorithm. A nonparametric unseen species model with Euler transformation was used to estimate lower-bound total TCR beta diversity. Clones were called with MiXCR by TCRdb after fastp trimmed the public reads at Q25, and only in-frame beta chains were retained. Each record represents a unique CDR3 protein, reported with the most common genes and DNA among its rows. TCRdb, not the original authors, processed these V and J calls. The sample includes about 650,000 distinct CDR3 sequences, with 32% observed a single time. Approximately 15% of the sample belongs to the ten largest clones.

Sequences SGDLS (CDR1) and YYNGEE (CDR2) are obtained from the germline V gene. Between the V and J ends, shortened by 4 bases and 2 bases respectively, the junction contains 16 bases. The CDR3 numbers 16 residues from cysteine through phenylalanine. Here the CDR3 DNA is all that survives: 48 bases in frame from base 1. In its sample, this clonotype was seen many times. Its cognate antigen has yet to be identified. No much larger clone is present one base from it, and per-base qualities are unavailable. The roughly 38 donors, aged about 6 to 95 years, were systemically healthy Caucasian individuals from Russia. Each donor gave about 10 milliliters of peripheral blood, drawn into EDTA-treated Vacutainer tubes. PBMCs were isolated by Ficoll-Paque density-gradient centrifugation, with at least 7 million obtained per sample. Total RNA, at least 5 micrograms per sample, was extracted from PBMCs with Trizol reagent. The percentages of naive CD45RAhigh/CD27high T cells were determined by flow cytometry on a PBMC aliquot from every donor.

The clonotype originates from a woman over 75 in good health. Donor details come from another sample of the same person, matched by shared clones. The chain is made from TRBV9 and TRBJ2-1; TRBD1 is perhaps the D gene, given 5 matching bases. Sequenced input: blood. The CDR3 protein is CASSPQGRGPYNEQFF. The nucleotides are TGTGCCAGCAGCCCTCAGGGAAGGGGCCCCTACAATGAGCAGTTCTTC.